The source of this TCR beta chain is a study of blood T cell repertoires in COVID-19. Study background: Whether acute or convalescent, the COVID-19 samples came from the United States, Italy and Spain.

In terms of age and location, participants ranged from about 18 to 100 years and lived in about 25 US areas. Participant-given clinical history determined each cohort assignment. Authors' analysis steps: Nucleated cell counts were estimated from reference gene primer amplification. Profiling relied on immunoSEQ multiplex PCR, and the TCRdb table lists in-frame clones only, not all of them. That table gives V, J and clone size, and the DNA gave D and trimming. This table has about 220,000 clones, 65% to 85% appearing once. This clone was seen more than once but under ten times. This receptor was identified in a woman in her fifties or sixties who had recovered from COVID-19. Sequencing used PBMCs or T cells enriched from blood (not recorded which).

The CDR3 sequence is CASSLYSGGNQPQHF. The CDR3, as DNA: TGTGCCAGCAGTTTATACTCAGGGGGCAATCAGCCCCAGCATTTT. The rearrangement uses TRBV27 and TRBJ1-5; D may be TRBD1 (6 bases). The CDR3 spans 15 residues. Germline V gene lookup returns CDR1 MNHEY and CDR2 SMNVEV (reference sequence). The V end lost 1 base, the J end lost 2 bases, and 9 bases lay between the germline ends.